The 2 T cell receptor beta chains listed next were all sequenced from one sample in a study of T-cell memory formation after mild COVID-19. TCRdb reanalysed the 5' RACE reads using MiXCR and keeps one entry per CDR3 protein. Of 470,000 or so distinct CDR3 sequences listed, more than 20% were seen once; the top ten hold about 12%. The sequenced sample was PBMCs or a T cell subset sorted from them (not recorded which). These receptors all stem from an adult woman who had mild COVID-19 (a few samples of this study predate the infection). Cell type and time point are not known.

The V call is TRBV25-1, the J call TRBJ1-5, with 7 bases matching TRBD1. V gave up 2 bases and J gave up 2 bases; unmatched junction bases: 0. Germline lookup yields CDR1 MGHDK and CDR2 SYGVNS. CDR3 size: 14 residues. The DNA for the CDR3 is TGTGCCAGCAGTGAACAGGGGGGCAATCAGCCCCAGCATTTT. Residues: CASSEQGGNQPQHF.

V usage is TRBV30 and J usage is TRBJ1-1; D unclear. V lost 2 bases and J 6 bases, leaving 13 bases between the germline ends. CDR1 and CDR2 from the germline V gene are GTSNPN and SVGIG (reference sequence). The CDR3 spans 13 residues. CDR3: CAWSRSLLAEAFF. CDR3 sequence (DNA): TGTGCCTGGAGTCGGAGTCTCCTTGCTGAAGCTTTCTTT.